This TCR beta chain was captured by sequencing in a study of CD8 T cells in ankylosing spondylitis. Quantitative molecular-barcoded 5'-RACE generated the TCR beta libraries. MiXCR was run by TCRdb on the 5' RACE reads, yielding one entry per CDR3 protein. The repertoire holds some 33,000 distinct CDR3 sequences, 11% to 15% seen once, with 30% to 40% in the top ten. This clonotype was seen only a few times. The V and J ends lost 8 bases and 1 base, in that order; junction bases with no gene match: 8. Germline assignment: CDR1 MDHEN and CDR2 SYDVKM. The CDR3 extends over 16 amino acids. This chain joins TRBV28 and TRBJ2-6; TRBD2 agrees at 7 bases. This TCR was sampled from a male donor with ankylosing spondylitis or in good health (not recorded which). The sequenced material came from blood. CDR3 DNA sequence: TGTGCCAGCTACCCCTTGGGGGGGTCTGGGGCCAACGTCCTGACTTTC. This gives the protein CASYPLGGSGANVLTF.